The subject of this entry is one T cell receptor (delta chain). Its antigen is still unknown. Sequences come from RNA converted to cDNA by reverse transcription. Multiplex PCR used pooled V-gene forward primers and a constant-region reverse primer to amplify CDR3s. TCRdb re-analyzed the multiplex PCR reads via CATT. The sample has more than 25,000 delta-chain clones; roughly 6.7% are singletons. This sample stems from a study of Vδ1+ human thymocytes. Study-wide results and caveats: TRD repertoires were essentially private, unlike widely shared TRG clonotypes. Highly polyclonal TRG and TRD repertoires with Gaussian CDR3 length distributions appeared in thymus.

From germline, CDR1 is TSWWSYY and CDR2 QGS. The germline V and J ends were trimmed by 1 base and 2 bases, with 14 bases remaining between them. The CDR3 spans 16 residues. Sorted Vdelta1+ thymocytes were about 97% to 99.6% pure. The sequencing sample was made of Vdelta1+ gamma-delta thymocytes from the thymus. Documented subset: FACS-sorted CD3+ TCRalphabeta- TCRVdelta1+ TCRVdelta2- thymocytes. The receptor was isolated from a girl under three years old who had congenital heart surgery. This chain joins TRDV1 and TRDJ1; the D is unclear. CDR3 sequence: CALGERAISRTDKLIF. CDR3 in DNA: TGTGCTCTTGGGGAACGGGCAATATCCCGGACCGATAAACTCATCTTT.